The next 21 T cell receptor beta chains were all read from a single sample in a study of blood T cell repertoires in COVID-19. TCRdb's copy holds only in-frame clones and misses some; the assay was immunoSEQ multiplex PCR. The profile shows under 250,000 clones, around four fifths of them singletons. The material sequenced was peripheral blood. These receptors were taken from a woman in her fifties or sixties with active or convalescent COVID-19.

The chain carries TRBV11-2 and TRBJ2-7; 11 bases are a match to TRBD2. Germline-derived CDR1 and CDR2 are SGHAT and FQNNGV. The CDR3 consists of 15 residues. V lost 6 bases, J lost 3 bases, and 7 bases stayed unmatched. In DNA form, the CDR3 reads TGTGCCAGCAGGGCCGGACTAGCGGGCTACTACGAGCAGTACTTC. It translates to CASRAGLAGYYEQYF.

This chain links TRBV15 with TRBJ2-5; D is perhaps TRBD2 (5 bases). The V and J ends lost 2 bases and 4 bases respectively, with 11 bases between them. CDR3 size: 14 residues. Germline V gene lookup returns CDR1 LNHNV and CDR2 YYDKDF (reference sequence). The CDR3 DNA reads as TGTGCCACCAGCAGATCACTAGTGCGAGAGACCCAGTACTTC. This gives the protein CATSRSLVRETQYF. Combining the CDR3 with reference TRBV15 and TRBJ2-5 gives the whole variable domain DAMVIQNPRYQVTQFGKPVTLSCSQTLNHNVMYWYQQKSSQAPKLLFHYYDKDFNNEADTPDNFQSRRPNTSFCFLDIRSPGLGDTAMYLCATSRSLVRETQYFGPGTRLLVL.

CDR3 DNA: TGCGCCAGCAGCTCCTTAGCGGGGGGTGCCTACGAGCAGTACGTC. It specifies CASSSLAGGAYEQYV. The chain combines TRBV5-1 with TRBJ2-7, with 10 bases lining up with TRBD2. V dropped 3 bases and J dropped 2; count of bases not matched to a gene: 5. Per germline, CDR1 SGHRS and CDR2 YFSETQ. CDR3 length equals 15 residues.

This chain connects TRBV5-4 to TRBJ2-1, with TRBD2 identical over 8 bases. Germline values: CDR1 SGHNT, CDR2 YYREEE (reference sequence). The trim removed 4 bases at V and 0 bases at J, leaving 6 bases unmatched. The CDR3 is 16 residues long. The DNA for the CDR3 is TGTGCCAGCAGCCCGACGGCGGGGGGCTCCTACAATGAGCAGTTCTTC. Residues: CASSPTAGGSYNEQFF. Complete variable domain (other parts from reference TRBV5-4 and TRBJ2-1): ETGVTQSPTHLIKTRGQQVTLRCSSQSGHNTVSWYQQALGQGPQFIFQYYREEENGRGNFPPRFSGLQFPNYSSELNVNALELDDSALYLCASSPTAGGSYNEQFFGPGTRLTVL.

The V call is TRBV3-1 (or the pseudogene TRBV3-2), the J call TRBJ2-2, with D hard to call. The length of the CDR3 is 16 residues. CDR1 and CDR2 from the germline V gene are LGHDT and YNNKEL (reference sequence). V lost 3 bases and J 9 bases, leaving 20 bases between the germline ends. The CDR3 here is CASSQLGPFTPRELFF. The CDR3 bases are TGTGCCAGCAGCCAGCTGGGCCCCTTCACCCCCCGGGAGCTGTTTTTT.

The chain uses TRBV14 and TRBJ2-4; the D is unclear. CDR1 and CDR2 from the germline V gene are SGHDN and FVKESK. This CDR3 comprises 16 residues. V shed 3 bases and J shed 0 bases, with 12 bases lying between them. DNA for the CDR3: TGTGCCAGCAGCCATAGCTCTAGACTAGCCAAAAACATTCAGTACTTC. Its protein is CASSHSSRLAKNIQYF.

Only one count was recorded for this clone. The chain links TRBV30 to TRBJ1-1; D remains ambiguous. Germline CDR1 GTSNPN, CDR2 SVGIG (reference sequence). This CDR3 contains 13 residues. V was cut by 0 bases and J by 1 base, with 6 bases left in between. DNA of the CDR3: TGTGCCTGGAGTGTCGGGTGGAACACTGAAGCTTTCTTT. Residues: CAWSVGWNTEAFF.

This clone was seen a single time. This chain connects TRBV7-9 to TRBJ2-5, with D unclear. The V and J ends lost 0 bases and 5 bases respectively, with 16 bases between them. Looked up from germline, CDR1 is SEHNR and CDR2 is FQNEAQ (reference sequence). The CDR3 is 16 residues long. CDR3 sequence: CASSLAQILPVETQYF. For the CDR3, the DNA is TGTGCCAGCAGCTTAGCGCAGATACTACCCGTGGAGACCCAGTACTTC.

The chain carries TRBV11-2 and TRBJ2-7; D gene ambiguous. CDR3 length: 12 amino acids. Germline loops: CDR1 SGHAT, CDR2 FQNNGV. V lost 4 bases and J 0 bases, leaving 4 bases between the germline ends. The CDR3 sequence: CASSSNSYEQYF. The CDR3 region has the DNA TGTGCCAGCAGCTCAAACTCCTACGAGCAGTACTTC.

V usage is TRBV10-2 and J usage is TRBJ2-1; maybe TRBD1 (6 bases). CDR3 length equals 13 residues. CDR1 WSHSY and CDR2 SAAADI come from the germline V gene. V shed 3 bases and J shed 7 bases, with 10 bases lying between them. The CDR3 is CASSEIQGNEQFF. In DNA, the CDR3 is TGCGCCAGCAGTGAAATACAGGGAAATGAGCAGTTCTTC.

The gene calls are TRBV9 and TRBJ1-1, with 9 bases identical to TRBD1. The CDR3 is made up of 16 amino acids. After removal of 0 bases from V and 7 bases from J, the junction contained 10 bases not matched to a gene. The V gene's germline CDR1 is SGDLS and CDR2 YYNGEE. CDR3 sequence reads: CASSVAGDREGGEAFF. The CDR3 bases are TGTGCCAGCAGCGTAGCTGGGGACAGGGAGGGAGGTGAAGCTTTCTTT.

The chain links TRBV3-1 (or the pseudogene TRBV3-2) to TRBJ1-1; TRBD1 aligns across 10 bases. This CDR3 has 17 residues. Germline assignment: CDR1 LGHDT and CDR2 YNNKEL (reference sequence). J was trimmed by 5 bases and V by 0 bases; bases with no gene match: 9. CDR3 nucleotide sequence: TGTGCCAGCAGCCAAGATAAGGGGACAGGGGTGGGGACTGAAGCTTTCTTT. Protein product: CASSQDKGTGVGTEAFF.

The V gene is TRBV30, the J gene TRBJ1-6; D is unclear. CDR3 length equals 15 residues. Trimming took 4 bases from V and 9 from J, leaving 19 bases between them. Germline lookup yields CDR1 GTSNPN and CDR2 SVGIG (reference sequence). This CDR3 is CAWKELPIPGSPLHF. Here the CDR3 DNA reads TGTGCCTGGAAGGAGTTACCGATACCTGGTTCACCCCTCCACTTT.

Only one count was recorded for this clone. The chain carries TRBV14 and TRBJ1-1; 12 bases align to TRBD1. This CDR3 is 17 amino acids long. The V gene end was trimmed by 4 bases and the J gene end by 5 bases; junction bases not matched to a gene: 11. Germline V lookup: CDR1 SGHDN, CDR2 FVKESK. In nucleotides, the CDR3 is TGTGCCAGCAGCCCGAGGGACAGGGGGCGCCTTGGGACTGAAGCTTTCTTT. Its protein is CASSPRDRGRLGTEAFF.

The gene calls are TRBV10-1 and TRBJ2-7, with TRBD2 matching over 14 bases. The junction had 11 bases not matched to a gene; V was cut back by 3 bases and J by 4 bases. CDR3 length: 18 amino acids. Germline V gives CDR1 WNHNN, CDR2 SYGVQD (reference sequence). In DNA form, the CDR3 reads TGCGCCAGCAGTGATCGGACTAGCGGGGGGACAACTAGGTACGAGCAGTACGTC. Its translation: CASSDRTSGGTTRYEQYV.

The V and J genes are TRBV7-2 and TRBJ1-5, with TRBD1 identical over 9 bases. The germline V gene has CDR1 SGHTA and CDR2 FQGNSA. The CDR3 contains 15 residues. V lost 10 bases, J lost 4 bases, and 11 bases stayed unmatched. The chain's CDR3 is CATGYRDRENQPQHF. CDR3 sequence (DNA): TGTGCCACAGGCTACAGGGACAGGGAAAATCAGCCCCAGCATTTT.

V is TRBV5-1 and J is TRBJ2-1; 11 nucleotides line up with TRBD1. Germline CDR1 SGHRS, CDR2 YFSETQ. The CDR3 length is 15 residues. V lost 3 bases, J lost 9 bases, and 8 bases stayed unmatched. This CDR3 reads CASSSGQGALVEQFF. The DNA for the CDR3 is TGCGCCAGCAGCTCCGGACAGGGGGCGTTGGTTGAGCAGTTCTTC.

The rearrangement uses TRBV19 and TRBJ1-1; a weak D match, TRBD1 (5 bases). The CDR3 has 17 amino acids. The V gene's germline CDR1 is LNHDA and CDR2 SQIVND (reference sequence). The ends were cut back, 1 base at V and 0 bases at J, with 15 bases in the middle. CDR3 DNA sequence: TGTGCCAGTAGTATAGGTGGAGGGTGGGGGATGAACACTGAAGCTTTCTTT. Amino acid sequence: CASSIGGGWGMNTEAFF.

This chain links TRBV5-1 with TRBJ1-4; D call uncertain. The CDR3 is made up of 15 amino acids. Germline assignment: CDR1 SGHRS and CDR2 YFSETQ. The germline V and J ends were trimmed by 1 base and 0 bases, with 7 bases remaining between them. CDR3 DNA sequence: TGCGCCAGCAGCTTGATCCCGGCAACTAATGAAAAACTGTTTTTT. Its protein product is CASSLIPATNEKLFF. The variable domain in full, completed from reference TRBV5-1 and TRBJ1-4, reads KAGVTQTPRYLIKTRGQQVTLSCSPISGHRSVSWYQQTPGQGLQFLFEYFSETQRNKGNFPGRFSGRQFSNSRSEMNVSTLELGDSALYLCASSLIPATNEKLFFGSGTQLSVL.

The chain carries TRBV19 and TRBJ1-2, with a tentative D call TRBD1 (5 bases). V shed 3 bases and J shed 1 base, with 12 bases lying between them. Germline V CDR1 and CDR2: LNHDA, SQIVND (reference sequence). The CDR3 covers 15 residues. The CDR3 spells CASSIWGRDNYGYTF. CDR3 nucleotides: TGTGCCAGTAGTATTTGGGGCAGAGATAACTATGGCTACACCTTC.

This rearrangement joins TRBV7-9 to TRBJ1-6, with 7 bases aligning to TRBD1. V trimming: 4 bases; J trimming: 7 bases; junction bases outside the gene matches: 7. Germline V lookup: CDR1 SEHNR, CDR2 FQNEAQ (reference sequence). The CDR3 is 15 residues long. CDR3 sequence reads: CASSSDTGANSPLHF. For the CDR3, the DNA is TGTGCCAGCAGCTCTGATACAGGGGCAAATTCACCCCTCCACTTT.